This record looks at one T cell receptor (beta chain) sequence and its context. Some clones are missing from TCRdb's copy, which holds only in-frame ones; the method was immunoSEQ multiplex PCR. This sample carries about 24,000 clones, roughly 78% of them seen once, and the ten largest clones take around 0.65%. V was pared by 5 bases and J by 4 bases, with 7 bases between. Germline lookup yields CDR1 SGHNT and CDR2 YYREEE (reference sequence). This CDR3 has 11 amino acids. The data are from a study of STAT5B mutations in CD4+ large granular lymphocyte leukemia. The TCR comes from a human donor in good health. The material sequenced was CD4+ T cells from blood buffy coats. This chain uses TRBV5-4 with TRBJ2-7; D remains ambiguous. CDR3 amino acids: CASRSQYEQYF. CDR3 bases: TGTGCCAGCAGGAGTCAATACGAGCAGTACTTC.